The following is a TCR beta chain sequence with its context. Its antigen is as yet unknown. Sorted-subset replicate PCRs used 200 ng of genomic DNA. This amount corresponded to 30,000 to 35,000 T cell genomes. Measured with immunoSEQ multiplex PCR; TCRdb has only the in-frame clones, and not every one. Of hundreds of thousands of clones in the sample, 90% to 95% are singletons; the top ten hold approximately 0.12%. This specimen belongs to a study of shared clonotypes between healthy human individuals. Study observations and caveats: Sharing across four donors was highest in naive CD4 (around 5%) and lowest in memory CD8 (roughly 0.4%).

Germline CDR1 and CDR2: SNHLY and FYNNEI. Unmatched junction bases numbered 7, after V lost 7 bases and J lost 2 bases. The CDR3 sequence is 15 residues long. Naive CD8 cells were CD45RO-negative, positively selected for CCR7, excluding terminally differentiated effector memory CD45RA+ cells. Sequences were obtained from naive CD8+ T cells sorted from blood. The origin of this receptor is a woman aged 25 to 45 in good health. This sequence joins TRBV2 and TRBJ2-7; 11 bases map to TRBD2. The chain's CDR3 is CASKSGTSGTYEQYF. CDR3 coding DNA: TGTGCCAGCAAGTCTGGGACTAGCGGAACCTACGAGCAGTACTTC.